Each of the 22 T cell receptor beta chains below was sequenced from the same sample in a study of monozygotic twins with cystic fibrosis. Using immunoSEQ multiplex PCR, the repertoire was profiled, and TCRdb retains in-frame clones only, with some absent. The profile covers around 34,000 clones, with about 92% appearing a single time and 0.85% to 1% taken by the ten largest. The specimen sequenced was blood. Receptors were obtained from a girl aged 2 to 9 with cystic fibrosis.

This clone was detected only once. The J gene is TRBJ1-1, the V gene TRBV2; D remains unclear. This CDR3 is 13 amino acids long. The V gene lost 7 bases and the J gene lost 6 bases, with 15 bases spanning the gap. Looked up from germline, CDR1 is SNHLY and CDR2 is FYNNEI. CDR3 in DNA: TGTGCCAGCAATTTCGAGGAGTCGGCTGAAGCTTTCTTT. This encodes CASNFEESAEAFF.

The genes are TRBV19 and TRBJ2-2, with TRBD2 matching 9 bases. Germline loops: CDR1 LNHDA, CDR2 SQIVND (reference sequence). The ends lost 3 bases at V and 3 bases at J; junction bases unmatched: 8. CDR3 length equals 17 residues. CDR3 protein: CASSMVGLAGHTGELFF. CDR3 in DNA: TGTGCCAGTAGTATGGTAGGGCTAGCGGGACACACCGGGGAGCTGTTTTTT.

This sequence joins TRBV5-1 and TRBJ1-3, with D maybe TRBD1 (5 bases). The V end lost 0 bases, the J end lost 8 bases, and 12 bases lay between the germline ends. The V gene's germline CDR1 is SGHRS and CDR2 YFSETQ. The CDR3 length is 14 residues. The CDR3 is CASSLGRVGDTIYF. The CDR3 DNA reads TGCGCCAGCAGCTTGGGCAGGGTTGGTGACACCATATATTTT.

V and J are TRBV5-6 and TRBJ1-5; unclear D gene. This CDR3 region has 14 residues. The germline V gene encodes CDR1 SGHDT and CDR2 YYEEEE. Trimming pared 4 bases from V and 0 bases from J, leaving 8 bases between. The CDR3: CASSQKNSNQPQHF. CDR3 bases: TGTGCCAGCAGCCAGAAAAATAGCAATCAGCCCCAGCATTTT.

The sample holds a few counts of this clone. The CDR3 DNA is TGTGCCAGTAGTATCGAAATGGGGTATAATTCACCCCTCCACTTT. Protein product: CASSIEMGYNSPLHF. This chain uses TRBV19 with TRBJ1-6, with D hard to call. Trimming pared 3 bases from V and 4 bases from J, leaving 10 bases between. Germline CDR1 LNHDA, CDR2 SQIVND (reference sequence). The CDR3 has 15 amino acids.

This chain uses TRBV15 with TRBJ2-1; 7 bases fit TRBD2. Trimming took 4 bases from V and 0 from J; bases not matched to a gene: 3. The CDR3 extends over 15 amino acids. CDR1 is LNHNV and CDR2 is YYDKDF in the germline V gene (reference sequence). In nucleotides, the CDR3 is TGTGCCACCAGCACGGGGAGGGACTCCTACAATGAGCAGTTCTTC. This gives the protein CATSTGRDSYNEQFF. The entire variable domain, with the rest obtained from reference TRBV15 and TRBJ2-1, is as follows: DAMVIQNPRYQVTQFGKPVTLSCSQTLNHNVMYWYQQKSSQAPKLLFHYYDKDFNNEADTPDNFQSRRPNTSFCFLDIRSPGLGDTAMYLCATSTGRDSYNEQFFGPGTRLTVL.

This chain connects TRBV27 to TRBJ2-7; 9 bases map to TRBD2. Germline V gene data show CDR1 as MNHEY and CDR2 as SMNVEV (reference sequence). V was clipped by 6 bases and J by 4 bases; unmatched bases: 10. The CDR3 runs 15 residues. The CDR3: CASSFGLAKIYEQYF. In nucleotides, the CDR3 is TGTGCCAGCAGCTTCGGACTAGCGAAAATATACGAGCAGTACTTC.

The chain combines TRBV27 with TRBJ1-2; 7 nucleotides match TRBD1. This CDR3 has 13 amino acids. Germline lookup yields CDR1 MNHEY and CDR2 SMNVEV (reference sequence). The ends lost 3 bases at V and 8 bases at J; junction bases unmatched: 6. The CDR3 here is CASSFGTDEGYTF. For the CDR3, the DNA is TGTGCCAGCAGTTTCGGGACAGACGAAGGCTACACCTTC.

The CDR3 here is CASSVIQGGQTEAFF. Written as DNA, the CDR3 is TGTGCCAGCAGCGTTATACAGGGGGGGCAAACTGAAGCTTTCTTT. The chain links TRBV13 to TRBJ1-1, with TRBD1 matching 8 bases. This CDR3 is built from 15 residues. The V gene's germline CDR1 is PRHDT and CDR2 FYEKMQ (reference sequence). Losses at the gene ends were 5 bases for V and 5 bases for J; bases not matched to a gene: 10.

CDR3 sequence: CASSLALTGEETQYF. CDR3 DNA: TGTGCCAGCAGCTTAGCCCTGACAGGGGAAGAGACCCAGTACTTC. The chain carries TRBV11-2 and TRBJ2-5, with TRBD1 matching over 8 bases. V gave up 1 base and J gave up 3 bases; unmatched junction bases: 4. Germline CDR1 SGHAT, CDR2 FQNNGV. This CDR3 spans 15 amino acids.

The J gene is TRBJ1-2, the V gene TRBV5-1; TRBD1 matches at 9 bases. The CDR3 covers 16 residues. Germline V lookup: CDR1 SGHRS, CDR2 YFSETQ. V shed 0 bases, J shed 5 bases, and the junction held 8 bases outside the gene matches. CDR3 sequence: CASSLEQGAISYGYTF. CDR3 coding DNA: TGCGCCAGCAGCTTGGAACAGGGGGCGATTAGTTATGGCTACACCTTC.

The chain uses TRBV30 and TRBJ1-2; tentative D call: TRBD1 (6 bases). CDR1 is GTSNPN and CDR2 is SVGIG in the germline V gene (reference sequence). The CDR3 runs to 13 residues. Trimming stripped 5 bases from V and 9 bases from J, with 19 bases between. The CDR3 DNA follows: TGTGCCTGGGCGATTGGGGAGGGGGTTAGCTACACCTTC. Residues: CAWAIGEGVSYTF.

The chain employs TRBV7-2 and TRBJ1-1; D uncertain. Trimming removed 2 bases at V and 4 bases at J, with 2 bases between. The CDR3 is 11 amino acids. Germline lookup yields CDR1 SGHTA and CDR2 FQGNSA. In nucleotides, the CDR3 is TGTGCCAGCAGCTTACTCACTGAAGCTTTCTTT. Its protein is CASSLLTEAFF. The full variable domain, in which reference TRBV7-2 and TRBJ1-1 provide the parts outside the CDR3, is GAGVSQSPSNKVTEKGKDVELRCDPISGHTALYWYRQSLGQGLEFLIYFQGNSAPDKSGLPSDRFSAERTGGSVSTLTIQRTQQEDSAVYLCASSLLTEAFFGQGTRLTVV.

The chain combines TRBV15 with TRBJ1-1; D is uncertain. There are 17 residues in the CDR3. Germline V gene data show CDR1 as LNHNV and CDR2 as YYDKDF (reference sequence). The germline V and J ends were trimmed by 0 bases and 0 bases, with 14 bases remaining between them. CDR3 DNA sequence: TGTGCCACCAGCAGAGATCAAGGACGGTTCATGAACACTGAAGCTTTCTTT. It translates to CATSRDQGRFMNTEAFF.

The rearrangement links TRBV19 to TRBJ1-5, with D maybe TRBD1 (5 bases). The V gene's germline CDR1 is LNHDA and CDR2 SQIVND (reference sequence). Trimming cost V 5 bases and J 1 base, with 18 bases left between them. The CDR3 length is 17 residues. The CDR3 region has the DNA TGTGCCAGTAGTCTCCTTCTCCCCGGGGGGAGCAATCAGCCCCAGCATTTT. Its translation is CASSLLLPGGSNQPQHF.

The chain combines TRBV7-9 with TRBJ1-1, with D hard to call. Germline CDR1 is SEHNR and CDR2 is FQNEAQ (reference sequence). There are 14 residues in the CDR3. Trimming removed 5 bases from V and 4 bases from J, with 14 bases in between. CDR3 DNA sequence: TGTGCCAGCAGCGCCTTTTTTGAGGGCACTGAAGCTTTCTTT. This translates into CASSAFFEGTEAFF.

As for this clone: One end of the junction fails to match germline, which may point to a read error. The rearrangement joins TRBV7-2 to TRBJ1-1, with D maybe TRBD1 (5 bases). The CDR3 is 13 amino acids. Per the germline V gene, CDR1 is SGHTA and CDR2 is FQGNSA. The CDR3: CASSPRQQSEAFF. In nucleotides, the CDR3 is TGTGCCAGCAGCCCACGACAGCAGTCTGAGGCTTTCTTT.

The chain has TRBV12-5 and TRBJ1-5, with a possible D match to TRBD1 (5 bases). Trimming stripped 4 bases from V and 0 bases from J, with 7 bases between. The CDR3 consists of 14 residues. Germline-derived CDR1 and CDR2 are LGHNT and FRNRAP. The CDR3 nucleotides read TGTGCTAGTGGTTCGGGGACTAGCAATCAGCCCCAGCATTTT. This sequence encodes CASGSGTSNQPQHF.

V and J are TRBV30 and TRBJ1-2, with TRBD1 identical over 8 bases. The V gene end was trimmed by 3 bases and the J gene end by 3 bases; junction bases not matched to a gene: 12. The length of the CDR3 is 16 residues. Germline V gene data show CDR1 as GTSNPN and CDR2 as SVGIG (reference sequence). The CDR3 protein is CAWRGSVGQEYYGYTF. The DNA of the CDR3 is TGTGCCTGGAGGGGATCCGTGGGACAGGAGTACTATGGCTACACCTTC.

The table lists this clone with a count of one. CDR3 sequence reads: CASSLESAGTGELFF. CDR3 coding DNA: TGTGCCAGCAGCTTAGAATCAGCGGGCACCGGGGAGCTGTTTTTT. The chain recombines TRBV11-2 with TRBJ2-2; a possible D gene is TRBD2 (6 bases). The CDR3 is made up of 15 amino acids. The germline V and J ends were trimmed by 0 bases and 4 bases, with 9 bases remaining between them. Germline V lookup: CDR1 SGHAT, CDR2 FQNNGV.

V is TRBV7-9 and J is TRBJ1-1; 8 bases match TRBD1. CDR1 is SEHNR and CDR2 is FQNEAQ in the germline V gene (reference sequence). J was trimmed by 3 bases and V by 1 base; bases with no gene match: 1. CDR3 length: 14 residues. The CDR3 sequence: CASSLGTGHTEAFF. The CDR3 DNA reads as TGTGCCAGCAGCTTAGGGACAGGGCACACTGAAGCTTTCTTT. The whole variable domain, filled in from reference TRBV7-9 and TRBJ1-1, reads DTGVSQNPRHKITKRGQNVTFRCDPISEHNRLYWYRQTLGQGPEFLTYFQNEAQLEKSRLLSDRFSAERPKGSFSTLEIQRTEQGDSAMYLCASSLGTGHTEAFFGQGTRLTVV.

V is TRBV7-2 and J is TRBJ2-1; D perhaps matches TRBD2 (7 bases). Trimming took 4 bases from V and 1 from J, leaving 23 bases between them. Germline CDR1 is SGHTA and CDR2 is FQGNSA. This CDR3 region has 19 residues. DNA for the CDR3: TGTGCCAGCAGCTCTCCTGTTAGGGGGGAGGGCCTTTCCTACAATGAGCAGTTCTTC. Translating gives CASSSPVRGEGLSYNEQFF.